The rows below give T cell receptor beta chains drawn from one sample of a study of shared clonotypes between healthy human individuals. The repertoire was sequenced with immunoSEQ multiplex PCR; TCRdb's copy has only in-frame clones and lacks some. The sample holds millions of clones, 85% to 95% seen once. The material sequenced was naive CD4+ T cells sorted from blood. These receptors all stem from a man aged 18 to 35 in good health. CDR3s include the opening cysteine and the closing phenylalanine or tryptophan. Fields, in order: V gene, J gene, CDR3 protein.

v_gene: TRBV5-1
j_gene: TRBJ2-7
CDR3aa: CASSLGNAPLEEQYF

v_gene: TRBV10-3
j_gene: TRBJ1-1
CDR3aa: CAISEAPNTEAFF

v_gene: TRBV2
j_gene: TRBJ1-5
CDR3aa: CASSSPRASNQPQHF

v_gene: TRBV30
j_gene: TRBJ1-5
CDR3aa: CAWSHQGPNYSNQPQHF

v_gene: TRBV11-2
j_gene: TRBJ2-1
CDR3aa: CASSLDRREQFF

v_gene: TRBV5-1
j_gene: TRBJ1-1
CDR3aa: CASSPLGQGGMNTEAFF

v_gene: TRBV30
j_gene: TRBJ2-7
CDR3aa: CAWSVKVTYEQYF

v_gene: TRBV29-1
j_gene: TRBJ1-1
CDR3aa: CSVESRQSNTEAFF

v_gene: TRBV7-9
j_gene: TRBJ2-3
CDR3aa: CASSLSQGVTDTQYF

v_gene: TRBV2
j_gene: TRBJ1-1
CDR3aa: CASSAGTGLEAFF

v_gene: TRBV30
j_gene: TRBJ2-2
CDR3aa: CAWSRGLARAGELFF

v_gene: TRBV20-1
j_gene: TRBJ1-2
CDR3aa: CSGTGGDGYTF

v_gene: TRBV30
j_gene: TRBJ1-2
CDR3aa: CASAGTGNSANYGYTF

v_gene: TRBV2
j_gene: TRBJ1-4
CDR3aa: CASTSQGAESEKLFF

v_gene: TRBV18
j_gene: TRBJ1-5
CDR3aa: CASSLWGTGANQPQHF

v_gene: TRBV14
j_gene: TRBJ1-3
CDR3aa: CASSPTVSGNTIYF

v_gene: TRBV29-1
j_gene: TRBJ1-1
CDR3aa: CSVGQGDTEAFF

v_gene: TRBV6-5
j_gene: TRBJ2-1
CDR3aa: CASSRGDEQFF

v_gene: TRBV7-9
j_gene: TRBJ1-6
CDR3aa: CASSLTAGRPHGALHF

v_gene: TRBV29-1
j_gene: TRBJ1-1
CDR3aa: CSVDPRGFPFKKNTEAFF

v_gene: TRBV19
j_gene: TRBJ1-1
CDR3aa: CASFSTGLGNTEAFF

v_gene: TRBV19
j_gene: TRBJ1-1
CDR3aa: CASSISGNSYTEAFF

v_gene: TRBV14
j_gene: TRBJ1-6
CDR3aa: CASSQDPWGLKSPLHF

v_gene: TRBV30
j_gene: TRBJ2-5
CDR3aa: CAWSQGYQETQYF

v_gene: TRBV4-1
j_gene: TRBJ2-3
CDR3aa: CASSQEGTSTDTQYF

v_gene: TRBV4-1
j_gene: TRBJ2-5
CDR3aa: CASSRTRGETQYF

v_gene: TRBV7-2
j_gene: TRBJ2-3
CDR3aa: CASSPRLAGKDTQYF

v_gene: TRBV28
j_gene: TRBJ2-6
CDR3aa: CASSLIFPTGANVLTF

v_gene: TRBV4-2
j_gene: TRBJ1-2
CDR3aa: CASSQGGTDGYTF

v_gene: TRBV7-3
j_gene: TRBJ2-7
CDR3aa: CASSLGTAPYEQYF